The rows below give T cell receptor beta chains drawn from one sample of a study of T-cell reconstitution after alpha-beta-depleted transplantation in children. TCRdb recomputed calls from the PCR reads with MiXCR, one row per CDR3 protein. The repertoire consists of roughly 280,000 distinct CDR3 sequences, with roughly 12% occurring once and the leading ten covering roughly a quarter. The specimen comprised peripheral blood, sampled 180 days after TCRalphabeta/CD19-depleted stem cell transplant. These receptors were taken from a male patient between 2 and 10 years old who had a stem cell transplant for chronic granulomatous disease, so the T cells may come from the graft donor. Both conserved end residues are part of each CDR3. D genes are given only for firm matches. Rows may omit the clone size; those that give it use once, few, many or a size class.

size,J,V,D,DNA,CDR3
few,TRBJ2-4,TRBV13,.,TGTGCCAGCAGCTTAGGCCTCCGCACCACCGGGGCCAAAAACATTCAGTACTTC,CASSLGLRTTGAKNIQYF
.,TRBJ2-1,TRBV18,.,TGTGCCAGCTCAGCTAGGACGGGTTTTTTATCATACAATGAGCAGTTCTTC,CASSARTGFLSYNEQFF
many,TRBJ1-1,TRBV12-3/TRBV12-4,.,TGTGCCAGCGGGGGTTTGGGGGGGGCCGACACTGAAGCTTTCTTT,CASGGLGGADTEAFF
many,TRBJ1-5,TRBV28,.,TGTGCCAGCAGTTTGGAGGGGCGCGGGGGGGCCCAGCATTTT,CASSLEGRGGAQHF
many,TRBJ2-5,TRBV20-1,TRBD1,TGCAGTGCACCGGACAGGGTAGGAGAGACCCAGTACTTC,CSAPDRVGETQYF
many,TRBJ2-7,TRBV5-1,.,TGCGCCAGCAGCTTGGTCTCCCAGCGGGCCTACGAGCAGTACTTC,CASSLVSQRAYEQYF
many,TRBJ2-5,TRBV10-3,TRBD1,TGTGCCGTGACAGGGGGTAGAGAGACCCAGTACTTC,CAVTGGRETQYF
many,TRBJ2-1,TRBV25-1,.,TGTGCCAGCAGTGAGCTCGGGCCATACAATGAGCAGTTCTTC,CASSELGPYNEQFF
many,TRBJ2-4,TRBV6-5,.,TGTGCCAGCAGCTACCGACTCGCTGGAGGGAAGAGCATTCAGTACTTC,CASSYRLAGGKSIQYF
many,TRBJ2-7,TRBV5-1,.,TGCGCCAGCAGCTTGATCGGTTCCTACGAGCAGTACTTC,CASSLIGSYEQYF
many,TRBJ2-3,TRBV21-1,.,TGTGCCAGCAGCACTCTAGCGGGAGATTGGACAGATACGCAGTATTTT,CASSTLAGDWTDTQYF
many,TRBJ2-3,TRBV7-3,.,TGTGCCAGCAGAGTCGGACCGAACACAGATACGCAGTATTTT,CASRVGPNTDTQYF
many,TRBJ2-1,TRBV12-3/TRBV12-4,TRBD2,TGTGCCAGCGCGTTTAGCGGGGGGGCCCCCAATGAGCAGTTCTTC,CASAFSGGAPNEQFF
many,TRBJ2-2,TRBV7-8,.,TGTGCCAGCAGCCTAAGGGGGGAGCTGTTTTTT,CASSLRGELFF
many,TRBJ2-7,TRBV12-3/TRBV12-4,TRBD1,TGTGCCAGCAGTTTGGACAGGGTGTCCTACGAGCAGTACTTC,CASSLDRVSYEQYF
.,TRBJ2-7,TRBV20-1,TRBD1,TGCAGTGCTAGAAGACAGGGCCTCTACGAGCAGTACTTC,CSARRQGLYEQYF
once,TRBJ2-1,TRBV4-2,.,TGTGCCAGGAGCCCAGGGCCAAATCCGTTACTCTCCTACAATGAGCAGTTCTTC,CARSPGPNPLLSYNEQFF
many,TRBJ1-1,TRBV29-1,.,TGCAGCGTTGAAGATCTTGGGTCAGGCAGCACTGAAGCTTTCTTT,CSVEDLGSGSTEAFF
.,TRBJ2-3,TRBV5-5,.,TGTGCCAGCAGCTTGGCCGGATCAGGGTTCACAGATACGCAGTATTTT,CASSLAGSGFTDTQYF
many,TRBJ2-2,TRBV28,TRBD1,TGTGCCAGCAGTTCCCTCATGGGGACAGGAGACTCCGGGGAGCTGTTTTTT,CASSSLMGTGDSGELFF
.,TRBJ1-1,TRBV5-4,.,TGTGCCAGCAGCTTGGCGGAGGTTGCGGCCACTGAAGCTTTCTTT,CASSLAEVAATEAFF
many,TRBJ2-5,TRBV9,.,TGTGCCAGCAGCGATGGTGGAGGGGCCGAGACCCAGTACTTC,CASSDGGGAETQYF
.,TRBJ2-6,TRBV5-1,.,TGCGCCAGCAGCTCTGGGGCCAACGTCCTGATTTTC,CASSSGANVLIF
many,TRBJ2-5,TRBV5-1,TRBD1,TGCGCCAGCAGCTTGGGGACAGGGGAGCAAGAGACCCAGTACTTC,CASSLGTGEQETQYF
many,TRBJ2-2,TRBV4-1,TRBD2,TGCGCCAGCAGGCCGAGCAGCGGGGGGAACACCGGGGAGCTGTTTTTT,CASRPSSGGNTGELFF
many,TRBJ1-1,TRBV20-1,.,TGCAGTGCAGGGGTCGCCAGGAGGAACACTGAAGCTTTCTTT,CSAGVARRNTEAFF
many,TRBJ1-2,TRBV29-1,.,TGCAGCGCCTCCGGGGCCTATGGCTACACCTTC,CSASGAYGYTF
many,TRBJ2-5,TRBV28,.,TGTGCCAGCAGTTTAACGGGACCAAAACAAGAGACCCAGTACTTC,CASSLTGPKQETQYF
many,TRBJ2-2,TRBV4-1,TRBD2,TGCGCCAGCAGCCAAGGGAGCGGGGGGACCACAAACACCGGGGAGCTGTTTTTT,CASSQGSGGTTNTGELFF
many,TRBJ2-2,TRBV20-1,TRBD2,TGCAGTGCCATCGGACTAGGGTTCACCGGGGAGCCGTTTTTT,CSAIGLGFTGEPFF